This T cell receptor (beta chain) was sequenced for a study of OX40 agonist ivuxolimab in advanced cancers. Whole-study context: Patient treatment consisted of intravenous ivuxolimab administration every 2 weeks at 0.01 to 10 mg/kg. Eligibility admitted prior anti-PD-1, anti-PD-L1 or anti-CTLA-4 therapy; about 42% had some. Study results and limitations: Low normalized clonal expansion also occurred in some nonresponding patients. Expanded peripheral T cells had an undetermined antigen specificity.

Per germline, CDR1 MNHEY and CDR2 SVGAGI. This CDR3 spans 14 amino acids. Trimming left V 5 bases short and J 5 bases short, with 12 bases between. Only in-frame clones appear in the TCRdb table, and some are missing; sequencing was by immunoSEQ multiplex PCR. Of 60,000 to 70,000 clones listed, approximately 90% are singletons. A note on this clone: What it binds is not known.

This clonotype was obtained from an adult with an advanced solid tumor such as melanoma, head and neck, liver or kidney cancer. Sequenced material: CD4+ or CD8+ T cells sorted from blood, taken in a trial of the OX40 agonist ivuxolimab. The rearrangement links TRBV6-5 to TRBJ1-4; possibly TRBD1 for D (5 bases). The CDR3 here is CASSTGLGNEKLFF. The DNA for the CDR3 is TGTGCCAGCAGTACGGGACTGGGAAATGAAAAACTGTTTTTT.